The 23 T cell receptor beta chains below come from one sample, sequenced in a study of T-cell reconstitution after alpha-beta-depleted transplantation in children. A TCRbeta library incorporating unique molecular identifiers was prepared. MiXCR, run by TCRdb on the PCR reads, gives a single entry per CDR3 protein. The sample has about 360,000 distinct CDR3 sequences, 13% seen once. This sample comprised PBMCs, obtained from the stem cell graft. These receptors all come from a human donor who donated a stem cell graft to a child with Fanconi anemia.

At least ten counts were recorded for this clonotype. The V gene is TRBV7-2, the J gene TRBJ2-1; D possibly corresponds to TRBD2 (6 bases). The CDR3 extends over 13 amino acids. CDR1 SGHTA and CDR2 FQGNSA come from the germline V gene. V lost 0 bases and J 7 bases, leaving 7 bases between the germline ends. This chain's CDR3 is CASSLARDNEQFF. CDR3 nucleotide sequence: TGTGCCAGCAGCTTAGCGCGGGATAATGAGCAGTTCTTC.

The genes are TRBV20-1 and TRBJ1-1; a weak D match, TRBD1 (6 bases). Germline CDR1 DFQATT, CDR2 SNEGSKA (reference sequence). V was trimmed by 1 base and J by 1 base, leaving 13 bases between them. The length of the CDR3 is 15 residues. For the CDR3, the DNA is TGCAGTGCTAGAGGCACGGGGGCTAAGAACACTGAAGCTTTCTTT. Translating gives CSARGTGAKNTEAFF.

The sample holds a few counts of this clonotype. The rearrangement joins TRBV12-3 or TRBV12-4 to TRBJ1-4; D gene unclear. Trimming left V 2 bases short and J 5 bases short, with 6 bases between. CDR3 length: 13 residues. The CDR3 region is CASSLWENEKLFF. CDR3 nucleotide sequence: TGTGCCAGCAGTTTATGGGAGAATGAAAAACTGTTTTTT.

This clonotype was found a few times. A junction boundary mismatches the germline segment, possibly from a read error. The genes are TRBV7-9 and TRBJ1-2; D is unresolved. The CDR3 runs to 11 residues. Germline V gene data show CDR1 as SEHNR and CDR2 as FQNEAQ (reference sequence). The CDR3 region has the DNA TGTGCCAGCAGCTTAGCGCCAGGAGGATTCTTC. This codes for CASSLAPGGFF. Combining the CDR3 with reference TRBV7-9 and TRBJ1-2 gives the whole variable domain DTGVSQNPRHKITKRGQNVTFRCDPISEHNRLYWYRQTLGQGPEFLTYFQNEAQLEKSRLLSDRFSAERPKGSFSTLEIQRTEQGDSAMYLCASSLAPGGFFGSGTRLTVV.

V and J are TRBV5-1 and TRBJ2-3, with 7 bases aligning to TRBD1. In germline, CDR1 is SGHRS, CDR2 YFSETQ. This CDR3 is built from 14 residues. V gave up 6 bases and J gave up 2 bases; unmatched junction bases: 6. The CDR3 nucleotides are TGCGCCAGCACCCCGGGACAGTCCACAGATACGCAGTATTTT. Translated: CASTPGQSTDTQYF.

This clonotype has just a few counts. The CDR3 is CASSLVGGPVPYGYTF. CDR3 nucleotide sequence: TGTGCCAGCAGTCTCGTGGGAGGTCCCGTGCCCTATGGCTACACCTTC. This chain connects TRBV25-1 to TRBJ1-2, with D uncertain. The CDR3 has 16 residues. With 5 bases removed from V and 4 bases from J, the gap between germline ends came to 20 bases. Germline values: CDR1 MGHDK, CDR2 SYGVNS.

The V and J genes are TRBV5-6 and TRBJ2-1; D not resolved. Germline lookup yields CDR1 SGHDT and CDR2 YYEEEE. This CDR3 spans 16 amino acids. Trimming removed 1 base at V and 3 bases at J, with 14 bases between. CDR3 sequence reads: CASSLYGQSFYNEQFF. CDR3 in DNA: TGTGCCAGCAGCTTGTACGGGCAGAGCTTCTACAATGAGCAGTTCTTC.

In this sample, this clonotype turned up a few times. The V gene is TRBV21-1, the J gene TRBJ2-3; whether TRBD1, the table's D call, matches the DNA was not checked. TRBV21-1 is a documented pseudogene. This CDR3 is 19 amino acids long. The CDR3 protein is CASHRLLPGQGAHTDTQYF. CDR3 DNA sequence: TGTGCCAGCCACCGTTTATTACCGGGACAGGGGGCCCACACAGATACGCAGTATTTT.

The rearrangement uses TRBV18 and TRBJ2-5, with D possibly being TRBD1 (6 bases). The CDR3 is made up of 13 amino acids. V was cut by 6 bases and J by 5 bases, with 13 bases left in between. The germline CDR1 and CDR2 sequences are KGHSH and LQKENI. CDR3 coding DNA: TGTGCCAGCTCGGCCGGACAGACGGAGACCCAGTACTTC. Protein sequence: CASSAGQTETQYF.

The chain carries TRBV29-1 and TRBJ2-2; possibly TRBD1 for D (5 bases). V dropped 5 bases and J dropped 1 base, with 8 bases sitting between them. Per germline, CDR1 SQVTM and CDR2 ANQGSEA. This CDR3 is 13 amino acids long. The CDR3 DNA follows: TGCAGCGTTAGGGGCCTGAACACCGGGGAGCTGTTTTTT. It yields the protein CSVRGLNTGELFF.

CDR3 bases: TGCAGTGCTAGAGATCCTCGGGTAAATCAGCCCCAGCATTTT. Protein: CSARDPRVNQPQHF. V usage is TRBV20-1 and J usage is TRBJ1-5; D unresolved. The CDR3 covers 14 residues. Trimming cost V 0 bases and J 4 bases, with 10 bases left between them. Germline CDR1 reads DFQATT; CDR2 reads SNEGSKA (reference sequence).

The genes are TRBV28 and TRBJ2-5; TRBD1 matches at 10 bases. The germline gives CDR1 MDHEN, CDR2 SYDVKM. V was clipped by 0 bases and J by 5 bases; unmatched bases: 0. This CDR3 has 14 amino acids. The CDR3 coding sequence is TGTGCCAGCAGTTTATGGGACAGGGGGGAGACCCAGTACTTC. The encoded protein is CASSLWDRGETQYF.

This clonotype was seen a handful of times. The chain has TRBV3-1 and TRBJ1-1; D is unresolved. Germline CDR1 is LGHDT and CDR2 is YNNKEL (reference sequence). CDR3 length equals 16 residues. V lost 1 base to trimming and J lost 1 base, with 13 bases between them. The CDR3 sequence is CASSQGLQRGNTEAFF. CDR3 DNA sequence: TGTGCCAGCAGCCAAGGACTCCAGCGTGGGAACACTGAAGCTTTCTTT.

This clonotype showed up many times. The chain employs TRBV25-1 and TRBJ1-1, with D possibly being TRBD1 (5 bases). Germline V gene lookup returns CDR1 MGHDK and CDR2 SYGVNS. The V end lost 3 bases, the J end lost 1 base, and 12 bases lay between the germline ends. The CDR3 length is 15 residues. This CDR3 is CASSEGDGGNTEAFF. DNA of the CDR3: TGTGCCAGCAGTGAGGGGGACGGTGGGAACACTGAAGCTTTCTTT.

V and J are TRBV11-1 and TRBJ2-1; 13 positions match TRBD2. Germline lookup yields CDR1 SGHAT and CDR2 FQDESV (reference sequence). Losses at the gene ends were 2 bases for V and 1 base for J; bases not matched to a gene: 5. This CDR3 is built from 18 residues. For the CDR3, the DNA is TGTGCCAGCAGCTTAACTAGCGGGGGGGCCTTTTCCTACAATGAGCAGTTCTTC. Amino acid sequence: CASSLTSGGAFSYNEQFF.

A few counts support this clonotype. The rearrangement joins TRBV9 to TRBJ2-5; tentative D call: TRBD1 (5 bases). The CDR3 is 15 residues long. CDR1 and CDR2 from the germline V gene are SGDLS and YYNGEE. The germline V and J ends were trimmed by 0 bases and 5 bases, with 14 bases remaining between them. This chain's CDR3 is CASSVEGLKGETQYF. CDR3 coding DNA: TGTGCCAGCAGCGTAGAAGGCTTAAAGGGGGAGACCCAGTACTTC. Full variable domain (outside the CDR3, taken from reference TRBV9 and TRBJ2-5): DSGVTQTPKHLITATGQRVTLRCSPRSGDLSVYWYQQSLDQGLQFLIQYYNGEERAKGNILERFSAQQFPDLHSELNLSSLELGDSALYFCASSVEGLKGETQYFGPGTRLLVL.

This clonotype was seen ten or more times. The chain combines TRBV12-3 or TRBV12-4 with TRBJ1-1, with 7 bases aligning to TRBD1. The CDR3 is made up of 13 amino acids. J lost 5 bases, V lost 5 bases, and 5 bases had no gene match. For the CDR3, the DNA is TGTGCCAGCAGTCCGTACAGGGGTACTGAAGCTTTCTTT. Protein sequence: CASSPYRGTEAFF.

This clonotype was seen at least ten times. V gene TRBV20-1 combines with J gene TRBJ1-2; 9 bases are a match to TRBD1. The V gene's germline CDR1 is DFQATT and CDR2 SNEGSKA (reference sequence). The trim removed 6 bases at V and 5 bases at J, leaving 13 bases unmatched. The CDR3 is 15 residues long. The CDR3 coding sequence is TGCAGTGCCCCGACAGGGGGGACAAATAATTATGGCTACACCTTC. Protein sequence: CSAPTGGTNNYGYTF.

This clonotype appeared a few times. This chain joins TRBV30 and TRBJ2-2; unclear D gene. CDR3 length: 13 amino acids. V lost 0 bases and J lost 5, with 7 bases in between. In germline, CDR1 is GTSNPN, CDR2 SVGIG (reference sequence). The CDR3 reads CAWSVSFTGELFF. CDR3 DNA sequence: TGTGCCTGGAGTGTATCCTTTACCGGGGAGCTGTTTTTT.

This chain links TRBV12-3 or TRBV12-4 with TRBJ1-3; D not certain. Trimming removed 4 bases at V and 0 bases at J, with 13 bases between. This CDR3 spans 16 amino acids. The CDR3 bases are TGTGCCAGCAGTTCCCCTGGGTCCTCCTCTGGAAACACCATATATTTT. Translation gives CASSSPGSSSGNTIYF.

This clonotype was counted at least ten times. The CDR3 protein is CASSPGTYEQYF. Here the CDR3 DNA reads TGTGCCAGCAGTCCGGGTACCTACGAGCAGTACTTC. The J gene is TRBJ2-7, the V gene TRBV12-3 or TRBV12-4, with no clear D. CDR3 size: 12 residues. Trimming took off 5 bases at V and 2 bases at J, with 7 bases between the two ends.

In this sample, this clonotype turned up many times. The chain combines TRBV2 with TRBJ1-2; the D is unclear. Looked up from germline, CDR1 is SNHLY and CDR2 is FYNNEI. CDR3 length: 14 residues. Trimming removed 7 bases at V and 2 bases at J, with 14 bases between. CDR3 DNA: TGTGCCAGCATGAAGGAGGAAGAAAACTATGGCTACACCTTC. It specifies CASMKEEENYGYTF.

Judged by abundance, this clonotype is medium-sized. The chain carries TRBV12-3 or TRBV12-4 and TRBJ2-1; D is unclear. The CDR3 has 16 residues. With 1 base removed from V and 5 bases from J, the gap between germline ends came to 15 bases. The CDR3 is CASSLGWTMWNNEQFF. The CDR3 nucleotides are TGTGCCAGCAGTTTAGGATGGACCATGTGGAACAATGAGCAGTTCTTC.